These 23 T cell receptor beta chains share one sample of origin, sequenced in a study of T cell responses to AZD1222 COVID-19 vaccine. Assay: immunoSEQ multiplex PCR; the TCRdb copy retains only in-frame clones and omits some. The sample has roughly 160,000 clones, about nine tenths seen once. The specimen was peripheral blood, collected on day 0 of AZD1222 vaccination. Source of these receptors: an adult in good health.

This chain links TRBV3-1 (or the pseudogene TRBV3-2) with TRBJ1-5, with 7 bases that match TRBD1. CDR3 length: 15 amino acids. V was pared by 5 bases and J by 2 bases, with 6 bases of the junction left unmatched. The V gene's germline CDR1 is LGHDT and CDR2 YNNKEL (reference sequence). Here the CDR3 reads CASSRQGLRNQPQHF. The CDR3 coding sequence is TGTGCCAGCAGCAGACAGGGCCTTCGCAATCAGCCCCAGCATTTT.

The chain couples TRBV29-1 to TRBJ2-1; 9 bases align to TRBD2. Germline CDR1 SQVTM, CDR2 ANQGSEA. The CDR3 length is 13 residues. V lost 7 bases, J lost 7 bases, and 8 bases stayed unmatched. CDR3 bases: TGCAGCGGTGGTGGACTAGCGAGGAATGAGCAGTTCTTC. Residues: CSGGGLARNEQFF.

The rearrangement joins TRBV28 to TRBJ1-5; TRBD1 might be the D (6 bases). V lost 6 bases to trimming and J lost 7 bases, with 13 bases between them. Germline values: CDR1 MDHEN, CDR2 SYDVKM. The CDR3 contains 13 residues. The CDR3 coding sequence is TGTGCCAGCAGACCTCCAGGGGTCCAGCCCCAGCATTTT. Amino acid sequence: CASRPPGVQPQHF.

The CDR3: CASRRTGPPPEQYF. CDR3 nucleotide sequence: TGTGCCAGCAGGCGGACAGGACCACCCCCCGAGCAGTACTTC. The chain joins TRBV7-9 to TRBJ2-7, with 7 bases aligning to TRBD1. This CDR3 region has 14 residues. Germline lookup yields CDR1 SEHNR and CDR2 FQNEAQ (reference sequence). V lost 6 bases and J lost 6; bases outside the gene matches: 11.

The rearrangement joins TRBV28 to TRBJ2-6; TRBD1 matches 7 bases. Trimming removed 3 bases from V and 3 bases from J; junction bases left unmatched: 2. This CDR3 is built from 15 residues. Germline V gene lookup returns CDR1 MDHEN and CDR2 SYDVKM. The DNA of the CDR3 is TGTGCCAGCAGTTTGAGGGGGCTTGGGGCCAACGTCCTGACTTTC. This codes for CASSLRGLGANVLTF.

The chain couples TRBV7-2 to TRBJ1-3; the D gene is possibly TRBD1 (5 bases). Germline CDR1 and CDR2: SGHTA and FQGNSA. This CDR3 is built from 14 residues. Between the trimmed V and J ends, which lost 5 bases and 0 bases, there was a span of 8 bases. DNA of the CDR3: TGTGCCAGCAGCCGGGGGGGCTCTGGAAACACCATATATTTT. As protein: CASSRGGSGNTIYF. Filled out from reference TRBV7-2 and TRBJ1-3, the complete variable domain reads GAGVSQSPSNKVTEKGKDVELRCDPISGHTALYWYRQSLGQGLEFLIYFQGNSAPDKSGLPSDRFSAERTGGSVSTLTIQRTQQEDSAVYLCASSRGGSGNTIYFGEGSWLTVV.

The chain employs TRBV7-9 and TRBJ1-2, with 8 bases identical to TRBD1. The CDR3 totals 13 residues. Per the germline V gene, CDR1 is SEHNR and CDR2 is FQNEAQ (reference sequence). The junction had 5 bases not matched to a gene; V was cut back by 4 bases and J by 7 bases. DNA for the CDR3: TGTGCCAGCAGCTATCAGGGGGCAAGTGGCTACACCTTC. Translating it yields CASSYQGASGYTF.

The chain joins TRBV7-6 to TRBJ1-2; D not certain. The CDR3 is made up of 12 amino acids. Per the germline V gene, CDR1 is SGHVS and CDR2 is FNYEAQ. V lost 1 base, J lost 5 bases, and 5 bases lay in between. This CDR3 is CASSLGGYGYTF. The CDR3 DNA reads as TGTGCCAGCAGCTTAGGAGGGTATGGCTACACCTTC.

This chain uses TRBV5-6 with TRBJ2-5; D might be TRBD2 (5 bases). The length of the CDR3 is 13 residues. Trimming took 0 bases from V and 6 from J, leaving 9 bases between them. Germline V CDR1 and CDR2: SGHDT, YYEEEE. CDR3 bases: TGTGCCAGCAGCTTGGCTAGCACCCAGACCCAGTACTTC. It is translated as CASSLASTQTQYF.

This CDR3 reads CASSSGIGQANSPLHF. The CDR3 DNA sequence: TGTGCCAGCAGCTCGGGGATTGGACAGGCGAATTCACCCCTCCACTTT. The chain recombines TRBV5-6 with TRBJ1-6; TRBD1 matches 7 bases. The V gene's germline CDR1 is SGHDT and CDR2 YYEEEE. The CDR3 is 16 residues long. Unmatched junction bases numbered 10, after V lost 3 bases and J lost 7 bases.

The chain has TRBV6-6 and TRBJ2-7, with 10 bases aligning to TRBD1. V dropped 8 bases and J dropped 7; count of bases not matched to a gene: 14. The CDR3 runs to 15 residues. Germline values: CDR1 MNHNY, CDR2 SVGAGI (reference sequence). DNA for the CDR3: TGTGCCAGCTCTAAGGGGACAGGGGAGCTTGAGGAGCAGTACTTC. Protein sequence: CASSKGTGELEEQYF.

J is TRBJ2-3 and V is TRBV11-2, with D possibly matching TRBD2 (6 bases). CDR1 and CDR2 from the germline V gene are SGHAT and FQNNGV. Trimming shortened V by 5 bases and J by 2 bases, and 20 bases separated the two germline ends. The CDR3 covers 17 residues. CDR3 nucleotides: TGTGCCAGCAGCCCCTCCTCGGGGGAGATATACACAGATACGCAGTATTTT. Residues: CASSPSSGEIYTDTQYF.

V is TRBV28 and J is TRBJ1-6; D possibly corresponds to TRBD1 (6 bases). CDR1 and CDR2 from the germline V gene are MDHEN and SYDVKM. V gave up 5 bases and J gave up 0 bases, with 14 bases separating them. There are 17 residues in the CDR3. The CDR3 is CASSTTRGASYNSPLHF. Here the CDR3 DNA reads TGTGCCAGCAGTACAACCCGGGGGGCCTCCTATAATTCACCCCTCCACTTT.

V usage is TRBV5-1 and J usage is TRBJ1-1; tentatively, D is TRBD1 (6 bases). This CDR3 comprises 15 residues. Looked up from germline, CDR1 is SGHRS and CDR2 is YFSETQ. Between the trimmed V and J ends, which lost 4 bases and 0 bases, there was a span of 13 bases. The CDR3 DNA is TGCGCCAGCAGCCGCCGGACAGATTTGAACACTGAAGCTTTCTTT. Protein: CASSRRTDLNTEAFF.

V gene TRBV5-1 combines with J gene TRBJ1-1, with 8 bases identical to TRBD1. The CDR3 sequence is 15 residues long. Germline V gene data show CDR1 as SGHRS and CDR2 as YFSETQ. Germline trimming cut 0 bases from V and 6 bases from J; bases unmatched to any gene: 7. The CDR3 DNA sequence: TGCGCCAGCAGCTTGGGGCAGGGGGCTCGGTCTGAAGCTTTCTTT. Residues: CASSLGQGARSEAFF.

The chain employs TRBV4-1 and TRBJ2-3, with a weak D call TRBD2 (5 bases). Trimming stripped 3 bases from V and 2 bases from J, with 15 bases between. From germline, CDR1 is MGHRA and CDR2 YSYEKL. The CDR3 totals 16 residues. CDR3 DNA sequence: TGCGCCAGCAGCCATAGATACGGGGAACCCACAGATACGCAGTATTTT. Translation gives CASSHRYGEPTDTQYF.

The J gene is TRBJ1-2, the V gene TRBV5-1; the match to TRBD1 covers 9 bases. The CDR3 totals 13 residues. The junction had 5 bases not matched to a gene; V was cut back by 3 bases and J by 8 bases. Germline assignment: CDR1 SGHRS and CDR2 YFSETQ. Written as DNA, the CDR3 is TGCGCCAGCAGCTCGACAGGGGGGAAAGGCTACACCTTC. It is translated as CASSSTGGKGYTF.

The V and J genes are TRBV5-1 and TRBJ1-5; D is uncertain. The V end was cut by 1 base, the J end by 5 bases, with 13 bases between. CDR1 SGHRS and CDR2 YFSETQ come from the germline V gene. This CDR3 region has 15 residues. CDR3 amino acids: CASSLSGTEDQPQHF. The DNA for the CDR3 is TGCGCCAGCAGCTTGTCGGGTACTGAGGATCAGCCCCAGCATTTT.

The genes are TRBV28 and TRBJ1-3; D gene ambiguous. The CDR3 spans 17 residues. Per the germline V gene, CDR1 is MDHEN and CDR2 is SYDVKM. V was clipped by 1 base and J by 0 bases, with 13 bases between them. Here the CDR3 DNA reads TGTGCCAGCAGTTTATTTGCCAGCAGAGTCTCTGGAAACACCATATATTTT. Residues: CASSLFASRVSGNTIYF.

The table lists this clone with a few counts. This sequence joins TRBV28 and TRBJ2-3; 15 bases align to TRBD2. CDR3 length: 17 residues. The germline V gene encodes CDR1 MDHEN and CDR2 SYDVKM. Germline trimming cut 2 bases from V and 5 bases from J; bases unmatched to any gene: 5. The CDR3, as DNA: TGTGCCAGCAGTTTAATCGGACTAGCGGGGGGGATAGATACGCAGTATTTT. Translation: CASSLIGLAGGIDTQYF.

The V gene is TRBV3-1 (or the pseudogene TRBV3-2), the J gene TRBJ1-2; D gene unclear. The V gene's germline CDR1 is LGHDT and CDR2 YNNKEL (reference sequence). The V and J ends lost 4 bases and 4 bases respectively, with 7 bases between them. This CDR3 spans 12 amino acids. The CDR3 nucleotides are TGTGCCAGCAGCCTTCCCGGCTATGGCTACACCTTC. It encodes CASSLPGYGYTF.

V and J are TRBV28 and TRBJ2-7, with D hard to call. The ends were cut back, 6 bases at V and 0 bases at J, with 18 bases in the middle. This CDR3 spans 16 amino acids. The germline gives CDR1 MDHEN, CDR2 SYDVKM. In DNA form, the CDR3 reads TGTGCCAGCAGCCGAGATCAGTCTCCCCTCTCCTACGAGCAGTACTTC. Protein product: CASSRDQSPLSYEQYF.

J is TRBJ2-4 and V is TRBV4-1; no reliable D call. This CDR3 contains 15 residues. V was shortened by 1 base and J by 8 bases, with 15 bases between the two germline ends. Germline V lookup: CDR1 MGHRA, CDR2 YSYEKL. CDR3 loop: CASSQAPRNQDIQYF. DNA of the CDR3: TGCGCCAGCAGCCAAGCCCCCAGAAACCAAGACATTCAGTACTTC.